These 12 T cell receptor beta chains originate from one sample sequenced in a study of cytomegalovirus exposure and HLA in healthy donors. 13 Jbeta primers and 60 Vbeta primers were used for the PCR. Profiled with immunoSEQ multiplex PCR; TCRdb holds only in-frame clones, not every one. The data hold about 110,000 clones, with about 76% observed a single time. Sample: PBMCs. The receptor source for this set is a man aged 35-49 years in good health and CMV-seronegative.

The chain links TRBV28 to TRBJ1-1, with D hard to call. Germline V CDR1 and CDR2: MDHEN, SYDVKM. The ends were cut back, 6 bases at V and 4 bases at J, with 9 bases in the middle. The CDR3 is made up of 12 amino acids. In DNA form, the CDR3 reads TGTGCCAGCAGCGGTCCTTCCACTGAAGCTTTCTTT. Protein: CASSGPSTEAFF.

This clone was found a few times. This chain connects TRBV5-1 to TRBJ2-3; D is undetermined. The CDR3 spans 12 residues. Trimming stripped 5 bases from V and 6 bases from J, with 10 bases between. The V gene's germline CDR1 is SGHRS and CDR2 YFSETQ. Here the CDR3 reads CASSRHGDTQYF. In DNA, the CDR3 is TGCGCCAGCAGTCGGCACGGGGATACGCAGTATTTT.

Here the CDR3 reads CSATSRDTQYF. The CDR3 DNA reads TGCAGTGCAACTTCACGAGATACGCAGTATTTT. The J gene is TRBJ2-3, the V gene TRBV20-1; no definite D call. This CDR3 spans 11 amino acids. Germline V gene data show CDR1 as DFQATT and CDR2 as SNEGSKA (reference sequence). Trimming stripped 6 bases from V and 5 bases from J, with 9 bases between.

The V call is TRBV2, the J call TRBJ1-1; D not resolved. Germline loops: CDR1 SNHLY, CDR2 FYNNEI. The CDR3 sequence is 14 residues long. Trimming stripped 3 bases from V and 0 bases from J, with 8 bases between. CDR3 DNA: TGTGCCAGCAGTGAGGGGAGCATGAACACTGAAGCTTTCTTT. Translating gives CASSEGSMNTEAFF.

This clone was counted a few times. V gene TRBV6-6 combines with J gene TRBJ1-1; the match to TRBD1 covers 10 bases. The CDR3 extends over 16 amino acids. From germline, CDR1 is MNHNY and CDR2 SVGAGI (reference sequence). Trimming cost V 3 bases and J 2 bases; bases outside gene matches: 6. The CDR3 nucleotides are TGTGCCAGCAGTTATAGCCGGGACAGGGGTAACACTGAAGCTTTCTTT. Translating gives CASSYSRDRGNTEAFF.

This rearrangement joins TRBV11-2 to TRBJ2-2; 12 positions match TRBD2. The V and J ends lost 6 bases and 0 bases, in that order; junction bases with no gene match: 2. CDR3 length: 16 residues. CDR1 is SGHAT, CDR2 FQNNGV, per germline. The CDR3 protein is CASRLAGGSNTGELFF. In DNA form, the CDR3 reads TGTGCCAGCAGACTAGCGGGGGGCTCGAACACCGGGGAGCTGTTTTTT.

The chain joins TRBV7-9 to TRBJ2-7; D is perhaps TRBD2 (6 bases). CDR3 length: 16 residues. V was shortened by 5 bases and J by 7 bases, with 24 bases between the two germline ends. From germline, CDR1 is SEHNR and CDR2 FQNEAQ (reference sequence). The CDR3 reads CASSEFRAGPAGEQYF. The CDR3 coding sequence is TGTGCCAGCAGCGAATTCCGGGCCGGTCCCGCGGGAGAGCAGTACTTC.

This chain connects TRBV6-1 to TRBJ2-1; D unclear. Trimming cost V 2 bases and J 13 bases, with 15 bases left between them. CDR1 and CDR2 (germline): MNHNS, SASEGT. The CDR3 runs to 13 residues. The CDR3 DNA reads TGTGCCAGCAGTGAACTCCTCTCGCCGAGACAGTTCTTC. Translating gives CASSELLSPRQFF.

This chain joins TRBV25-1 and TRBJ2-3; D possibly corresponds to TRBD1 (7 bases). The germline CDR1 and CDR2 sequences are MGHDK and SYGVNS. The CDR3 extends over 17 amino acids. Trimming cost V 4 bases and J 3 bases, with 20 bases left between them. The CDR3 sequence: CASSGTGGTFKTDTQYF. The CDR3 DNA reads TGTGCCAGCAGTGGGACAGGCGGGACCTTTAAGACAGATACGCAGTATTTT.

J is TRBJ2-7 and V is TRBV18, with no clear D. The CDR3 is 13 amino acids. Germline V lookup: CDR1 KGHSH, CDR2 LQKENI. With 3 bases removed from V and 5 bases from J, the gap between germline ends came to 11 bases. CDR3 region: CASSPAWYHEQYF. In DNA form, the CDR3 reads TGTGCCAGCTCACCGGCATGGTACCACGAGCAGTACTTC.

The rearrangement uses TRBV29-1 and TRBJ2-3, with TRBD1 matching over 8 bases. The germline V gene encodes CDR1 SQVTM and CDR2 ANQGSEA. The CDR3 totals 13 residues. V lost 6 bases and J lost 5; bases outside the gene matches: 7. CDR3 nucleotide sequence: TGCAGCGTCCAGACAGGGGACGAAGATACGCAGTATTTT. The encoded protein is CSVQTGDEDTQYF.

This chain links TRBV30 with TRBJ2-7; no reliable D call. CDR3 length: 12 amino acids. Trimming cost V 2 bases and J 7 bases, with 12 bases left between them. Per the germline V gene, CDR1 is GTSNPN and CDR2 is SVGIG (reference sequence). In DNA form, the CDR3 reads TGTGCCTGGAGTAGGTTGATGGAGGAGCAGTACTTC. This codes for CAWSRLMEEQYF.